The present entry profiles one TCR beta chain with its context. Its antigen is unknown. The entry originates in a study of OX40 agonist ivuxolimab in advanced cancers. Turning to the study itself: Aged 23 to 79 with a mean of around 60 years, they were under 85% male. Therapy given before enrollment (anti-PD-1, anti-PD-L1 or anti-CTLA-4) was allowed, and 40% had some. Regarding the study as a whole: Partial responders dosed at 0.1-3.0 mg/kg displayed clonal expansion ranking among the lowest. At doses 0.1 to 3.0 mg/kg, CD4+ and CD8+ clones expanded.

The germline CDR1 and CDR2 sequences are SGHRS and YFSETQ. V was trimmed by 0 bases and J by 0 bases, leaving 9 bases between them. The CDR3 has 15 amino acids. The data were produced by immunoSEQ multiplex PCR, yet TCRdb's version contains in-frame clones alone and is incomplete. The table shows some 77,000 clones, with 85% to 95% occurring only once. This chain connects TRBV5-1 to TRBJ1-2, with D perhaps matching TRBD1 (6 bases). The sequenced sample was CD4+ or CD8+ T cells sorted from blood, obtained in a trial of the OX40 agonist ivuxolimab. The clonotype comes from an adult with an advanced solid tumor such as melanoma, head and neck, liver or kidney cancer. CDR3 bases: TGCGCCAGCAGCTTGGCCAGGGGACCTAACTATGGCTACACCTTC. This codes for CASSLARGPNYGYTF.